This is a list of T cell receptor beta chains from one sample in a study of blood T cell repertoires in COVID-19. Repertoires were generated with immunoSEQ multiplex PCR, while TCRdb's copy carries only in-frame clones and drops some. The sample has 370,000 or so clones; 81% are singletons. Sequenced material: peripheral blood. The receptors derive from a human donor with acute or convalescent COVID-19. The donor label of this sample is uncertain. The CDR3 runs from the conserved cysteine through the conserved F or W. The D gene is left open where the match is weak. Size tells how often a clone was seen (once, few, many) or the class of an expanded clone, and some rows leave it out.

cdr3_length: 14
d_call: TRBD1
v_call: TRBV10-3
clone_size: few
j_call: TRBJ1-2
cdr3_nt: TGTGCCATCAGTCCCACGGACAGGGGCTATGGCTACACCTTC
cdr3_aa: CAISPTDRGYGYTF

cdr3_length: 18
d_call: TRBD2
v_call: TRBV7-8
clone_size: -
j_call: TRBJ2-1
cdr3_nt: TGTGCCAGCAGCTTAGAAAGGTTCCAGCGGGACGTGTATTTTGAGCAGTTCTTC
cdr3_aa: CASSLERFQRDVYFEQFF

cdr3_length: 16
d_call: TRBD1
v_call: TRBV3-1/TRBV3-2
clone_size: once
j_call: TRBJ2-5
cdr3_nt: TGTGCCAGCAGCCAAGGGACAGGGGGGGGCCAAGAGACCCAGTACTTC
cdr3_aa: CASSQGTGGGQETQYF

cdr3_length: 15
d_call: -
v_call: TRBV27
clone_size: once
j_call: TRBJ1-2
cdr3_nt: TGTGCCAGCAGACCCGGGGTGGTGGGGGCAGGTGGCTACACCTTC
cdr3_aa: CASRPGVVGAGGYTF

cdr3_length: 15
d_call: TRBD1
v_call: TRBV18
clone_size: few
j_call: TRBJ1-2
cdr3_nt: TGTGCCAGCTCACCATATAAGGGACAGAGCTATGGCTACACCTTC
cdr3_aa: CASSPYKGQSYGYTF

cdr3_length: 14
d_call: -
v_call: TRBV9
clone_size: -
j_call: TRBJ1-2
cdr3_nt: TGTGCCAGCAGCCGCGAGGGGGGGGACTATGGCTACACCTTC
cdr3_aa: CASSREGGDYGYTF

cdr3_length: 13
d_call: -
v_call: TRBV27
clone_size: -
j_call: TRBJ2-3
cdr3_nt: TGTGCCAGCAGTACTACCCTCGGGGATACGCAGTATTTT
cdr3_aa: CASSTTLGDTQYF

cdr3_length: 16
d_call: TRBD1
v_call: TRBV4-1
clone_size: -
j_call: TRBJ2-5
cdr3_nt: TGCGCCAGCAGCCCCTCGGGACAGGTCGTCCAAGAGACCCAGTACTTC
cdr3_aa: CASSPSGQVVQETQYF

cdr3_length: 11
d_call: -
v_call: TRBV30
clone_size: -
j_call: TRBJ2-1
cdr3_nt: TGTGCCTGGAGTTCGTTAGGCGGGAAGTTCTTC
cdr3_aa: CAWSSLGGKFF

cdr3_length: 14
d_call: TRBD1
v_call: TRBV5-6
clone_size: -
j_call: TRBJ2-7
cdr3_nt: TGTGCCAGCAGTTCCGGGACAGTCTCCTACGAGCAGTACTTC
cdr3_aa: CASSSGTVSYEQYF

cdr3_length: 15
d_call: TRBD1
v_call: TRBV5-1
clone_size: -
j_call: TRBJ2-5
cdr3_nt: TGCGCCAGCAGTCGTCCGGGACAGGGGCAAGAGACCCAGTACTTC
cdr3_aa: CASSRPGQGQETQYF

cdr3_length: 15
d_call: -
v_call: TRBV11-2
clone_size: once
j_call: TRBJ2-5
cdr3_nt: TGTGCCAGCAGCTCGAGGCGTGGGGGGCAAGAGACCCAGTACTTC
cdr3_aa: CASSSRRGGQETQYF

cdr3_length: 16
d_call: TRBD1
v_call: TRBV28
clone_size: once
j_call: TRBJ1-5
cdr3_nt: TGTGCCAGCAGTCGGGGGGACAGGACGGGACGCCAGCCCCAGCATTTT
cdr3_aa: CASSRGDRTGRQPQHF

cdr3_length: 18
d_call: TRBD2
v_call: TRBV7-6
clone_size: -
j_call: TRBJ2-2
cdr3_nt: TGTGCCAGCAGCTTGACTAGCGGGGCCGCCTCGAACACCGGGGAGCTGTTTTTT
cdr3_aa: CASSLTSGAASNTGELFF

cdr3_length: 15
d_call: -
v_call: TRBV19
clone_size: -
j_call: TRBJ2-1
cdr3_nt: TGTGCCAGTAGGGACCTAGGCGGGATCTACAATGAGCAGTTCTTC
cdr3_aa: CASRDLGGIYNEQFF

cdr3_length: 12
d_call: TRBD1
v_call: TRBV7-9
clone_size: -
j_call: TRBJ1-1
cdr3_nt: TGTGCCAGCGGGACAGGGGACACTGAAGCTTTCTTT
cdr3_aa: CASGTGDTEAFF

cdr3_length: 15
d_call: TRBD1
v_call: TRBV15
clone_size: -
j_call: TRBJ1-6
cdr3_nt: TGTGCCACCAGCAGAGACCAGGGGGAGAGATCACCCCTCCACTTT
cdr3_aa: CATSRDQGERSPLHF

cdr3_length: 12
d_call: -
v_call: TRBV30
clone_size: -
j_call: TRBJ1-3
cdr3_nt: TGTGCCTGGTCGGAACAGAAGAACACCATATATTTT
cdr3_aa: CAWSEQKNTIYF

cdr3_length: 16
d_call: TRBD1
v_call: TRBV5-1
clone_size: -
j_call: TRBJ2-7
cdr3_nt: TGCGCCAGCAGCTTGTATACCGGGACAGGGACCGTTGAGCAGTACTTC
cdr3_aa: CASSLYTGTGTVEQYF

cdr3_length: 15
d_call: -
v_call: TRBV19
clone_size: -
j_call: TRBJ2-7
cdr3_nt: TGTGCCAGTAGTGCCTTATTCCAGGGTACGTACGAGCAGTACTTC
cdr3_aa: CASSALFQGTYEQYF

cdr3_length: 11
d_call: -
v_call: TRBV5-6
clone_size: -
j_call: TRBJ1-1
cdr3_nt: TGTGCCAGCAGCCGCCTTAGTGAAGCTTTCTTT
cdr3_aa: CASSRLSEAFF

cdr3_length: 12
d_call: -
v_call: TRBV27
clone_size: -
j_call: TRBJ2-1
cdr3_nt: TGTGCCAGCAGTTACCCGCGGGGTCGGGAGTTCTTC
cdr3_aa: CASSYPRGREFF

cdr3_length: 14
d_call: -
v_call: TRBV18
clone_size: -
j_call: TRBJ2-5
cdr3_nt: TGTGCCAGCTCACCACCCCCCCGCGGCGAGACCCAGTACTTC
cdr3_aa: CASSPPPRGETQYF

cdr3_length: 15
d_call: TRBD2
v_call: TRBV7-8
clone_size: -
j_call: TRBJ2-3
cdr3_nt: TGTGCCAGCAGCTTTACGGGACTAAGGGTGGATACGCAGTATTTT
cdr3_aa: CASSFTGLRVDTQYF

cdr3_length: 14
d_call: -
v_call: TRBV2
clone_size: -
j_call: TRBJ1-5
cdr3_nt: TGTGCCAGCGGGGCGGAATATAGCAATCAGCCCCAGCATTTT
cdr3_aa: CASGAEYSNQPQHF

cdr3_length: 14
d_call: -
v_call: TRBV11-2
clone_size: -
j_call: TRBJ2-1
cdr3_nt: TGTGCCAGCAGCTCGGGGAACCCATACAATGAGCAGTTCTTC
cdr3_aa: CASSSGNPYNEQFF